Listed below are T cell receptor beta chains from one sample, sequenced in a study of T cell clonotyping in hematopoietic cell transplantation. Here immunoSEQ multiplex PCR was the method, and the copy in TCRdb shows in-frame clones only, minus some. The sample holds more than 15,000 clones, 75% to 90% seen once. The specimen sequenced was peripheral blood mononuclear cells. Receptor source: a man in his fifties in good health. Some clones in this sample may be carry-over from other donors' samples. The conserved cysteine and the conserved F or W are not part of the CDR3 here.

v_call	j_call	cdr3_aa
TRBV9	TRBJ1-1	ASKSVGTEAF
TRBV19	TRBJ2-6	ASSIRGVGANVLT
TRBV6-5	TRBJ2-7	ASKFGLTYEQY
TRBV5-4	TRBJ1-3	ASGSLKDGNTIY
TRBV11-3	TRBJ2-7	ASSPGGGHEQY
TRBV7-6	TRBJ1-2	ASSLAGGDYGYT
TRBV7-3	TRBJ1-1	ASSPQAGTALAF
TRBV30	TRBJ2-6	ASPGQTSGANVLT
TRBV4-1	TRBJ1-1	ASSQDSPGQLNTEAF
TRBV28	TRBJ1-2	ASSFGGSGYGYT
TRBV27	TRBJ1-5	ASSPQGAHQPQH
TRBV20-1	TRBJ1-2	SAPPDYGYT
TRBV9	TRBJ2-3	ASSVWVTDTQY
TRBV28	TRBJ1-6	ASKQGSSPLH
TRBV20-1	TRBJ1-2	SASGTYGYT
TRBV25-1	TRBJ2-7	ASSQGATQY
TRBV20-1	TRBJ2-1	SARQYNEQF
TRBV2	TRBJ2-2	ASSGRGEGELF
TRBV6-5	TRBJ1-1	ASSYSGADLGEAF
TRBV7-9	TRBJ2-2	ASSLRPGGTGTGELF
TRBV4-2	TRBJ2-7	ASSQFYRAFYEQY
TRBV2	TRBJ2-7	ASSVRDRGEQY
TRBV7-2	TRBJ2-5	ASSHVRGTQY
TRBV6-5	TRBJ1-1	ASSYSPTEAF
TRBV4-1	TRBJ2-3	ASSHMGPDTQY
TRBV2	TRBJ2-1	ASSEAFQQNEQF
TRBV28	TRBJ1-2	ASSYLGATGEGYT
TRBV9	TRBJ1-1	ASTSGGGTEAF
TRBV27	TRBJ1-1	ASSKQTGLNTEAF
TRBV9	TRBJ1-2	ASSVIGNNYGYT
TRBV7-8	TRBJ2-6	ASKPQGAGANVLT
TRBV2	TRBJ1-4	ASHRGPNEKLF
TRBV6-1	TRBJ2-7	ASGGTPTYEQY
TRBV5-5	TRBJ1-5	ASSFIRPQH
TRBV19	TRBJ1-4	ASSIMWGSNEKLF
TRBV2	TRBJ1-5	ASQGYSNQPQH
TRBV27	TRBJ2-7	ASKTSDRTYEQY
TRBV5-1	TRBJ1-2	ASRRDRDHGYT
TRBV10-3	TRBJ1-6	AISELATGGNSPLH
TRBV28	TRBJ1-6	ASRPPRQGISPLH
TRBV7-2	TRBJ2-7	ASSKGTEAASYEQY
TRBV7-4	TRBJ2-7	ASSLEGTSGDSYEQY
TRBV7-2	TRBJ2-2	ASSLNHRGGEKNTGELF
TRBV14	TRBJ1-3	ASSPAGGWTGGNTIY
TRBV2	TRBJ2-6	ASTPGHSGANVLT
TRBV13	TRBJ1-2	ASSLFGGGTYGYT
TRBV5-1	TRBJ2-2	ASSLALARENTGELF
TRBV28	TRBJ1-2	ATGQGVGYT
TRBV19	TRBJ1-5	ASSRQVQPQH